This TCR beta chain was sequenced for a study of control samples from healthy donors and cancer patients. Trimming shortened V by 3 bases and J by 0 bases, and 30 bases separated the two germline ends. The germline CDR1 and CDR2 sequences are MNHEY and SMNVEV (reference sequence). The CDR3 runs 22 residues. Measured with immunoSEQ multiplex PCR; TCRdb has only the in-frame clones, and not every one. The sample shows 100,000 to 120,000 clones, 70% to 90% of them seen only once. The clonotype originates from a woman between 55 and 75 years old with lung cancer. Source material: PBMCs. V is TRBV27 and J is TRBJ1-5; D is possibly TRBD1 (6 bases). The CDR3 sequence is CASSLRDKTGRLFLYSNQPQHF. DNA of the CDR3: TGTGCCAGCAGTTTGAGGGACAAAACCGGTCGACTTTTTTTATATAGCAATCAGCCCCAGCATTTT.